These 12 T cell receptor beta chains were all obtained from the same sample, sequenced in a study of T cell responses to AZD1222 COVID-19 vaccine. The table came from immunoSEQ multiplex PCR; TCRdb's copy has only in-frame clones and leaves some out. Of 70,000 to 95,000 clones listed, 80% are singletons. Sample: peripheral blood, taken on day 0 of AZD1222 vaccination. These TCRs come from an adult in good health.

The CDR3 sequence is CASSYDTNYGYTF. The CDR3 nucleotides are TGTGCCAGCAGTTACGATACAAACTATGGCTACACCTTC. The chain employs TRBV6-5 and TRBJ1-2, with D hard to call. V lost 2 bases and J lost 2, with 6 bases in between. The CDR3 has 13 residues. The V gene's germline CDR1 is MNHEY and CDR2 SVGAGI.

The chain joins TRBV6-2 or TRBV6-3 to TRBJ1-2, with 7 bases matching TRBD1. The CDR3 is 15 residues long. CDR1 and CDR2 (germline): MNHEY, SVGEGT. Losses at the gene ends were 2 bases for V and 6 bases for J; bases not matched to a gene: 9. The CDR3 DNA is TGTGCCAGCAGTTACACTGAGACAGGGATGGATGGCTACACCTTC. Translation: CASSYTETGMDGYTF.

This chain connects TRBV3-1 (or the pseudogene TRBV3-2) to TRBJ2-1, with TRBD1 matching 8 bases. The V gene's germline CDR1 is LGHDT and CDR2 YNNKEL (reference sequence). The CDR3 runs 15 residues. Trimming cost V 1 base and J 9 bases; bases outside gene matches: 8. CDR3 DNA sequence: TGTGCCAGCAGCCAAGGGACAGGGTTCGGATCTGAGCAGTTCTTC. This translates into CASSQGTGFGSEQFF.

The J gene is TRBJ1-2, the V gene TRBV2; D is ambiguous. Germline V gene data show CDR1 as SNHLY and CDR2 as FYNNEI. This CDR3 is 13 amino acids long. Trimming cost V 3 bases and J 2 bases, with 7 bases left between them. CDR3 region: CASSDSGNYGYTF. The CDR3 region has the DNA TGTGCCAGCAGTGATTCGGGAAACTATGGCTACACCTTC.

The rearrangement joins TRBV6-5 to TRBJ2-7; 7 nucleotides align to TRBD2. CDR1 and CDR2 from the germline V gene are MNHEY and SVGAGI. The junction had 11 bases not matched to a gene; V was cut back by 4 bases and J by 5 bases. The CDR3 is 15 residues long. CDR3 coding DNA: TGTGCCAGCAGTTTTAAGAGCGGGACGAGGGACGAGCAGTACTTC. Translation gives CASSFKSGTRDEQYF.

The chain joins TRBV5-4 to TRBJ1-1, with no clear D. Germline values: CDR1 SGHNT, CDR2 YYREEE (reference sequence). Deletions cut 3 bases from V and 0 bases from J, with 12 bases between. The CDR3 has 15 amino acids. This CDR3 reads CASSSLTGMNTEAFF. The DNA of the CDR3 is TGTGCCAGCAGCTCGTTGACGGGAATGAACACTGAAGCTTTCTTT. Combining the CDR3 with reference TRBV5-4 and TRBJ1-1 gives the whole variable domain ETGVTQSPTHLIKTRGQQVTLRCSSQSGHNTVSWYQQALGQGPQFIFQYYREEENGRGNFPPRFSGLQFPNYSSELNVNALELDDSALYLCASSSLTGMNTEAFFGQGTRLTVV.

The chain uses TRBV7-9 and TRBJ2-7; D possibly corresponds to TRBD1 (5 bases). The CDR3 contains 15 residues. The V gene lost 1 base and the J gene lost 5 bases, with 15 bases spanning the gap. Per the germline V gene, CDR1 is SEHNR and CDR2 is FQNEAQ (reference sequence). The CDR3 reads CASSLDPGPRDEQYF. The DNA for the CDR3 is TGTGCCAGCAGCTTAGACCCAGGGCCAAGAGACGAGCAGTACTTC.

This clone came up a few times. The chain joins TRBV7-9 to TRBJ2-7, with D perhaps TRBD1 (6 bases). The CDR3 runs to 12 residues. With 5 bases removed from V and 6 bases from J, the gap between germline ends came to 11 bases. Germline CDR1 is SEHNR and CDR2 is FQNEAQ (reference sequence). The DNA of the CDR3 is TGTGCCAGCAGCCTAGGACAGACCGAGCAGTACTTC. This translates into CASSLGQTEQYF.

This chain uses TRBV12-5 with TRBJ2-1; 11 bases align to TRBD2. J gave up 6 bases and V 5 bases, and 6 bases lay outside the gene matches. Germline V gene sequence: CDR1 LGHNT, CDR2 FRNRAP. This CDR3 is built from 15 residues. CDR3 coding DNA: TGTGCTAGTGGTCTAGGGACTAGCGGACTCAATGAGCAGTTCTTC. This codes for CASGLGTSGLNEQFF.

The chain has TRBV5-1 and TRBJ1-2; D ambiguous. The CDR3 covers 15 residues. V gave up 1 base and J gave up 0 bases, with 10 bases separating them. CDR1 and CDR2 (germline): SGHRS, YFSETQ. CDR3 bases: TGCGCCAGCAGCTTGTCGCCAGGCCCTAACTATGGCTACACCTTC. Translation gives CASSLSPGPNYGYTF.

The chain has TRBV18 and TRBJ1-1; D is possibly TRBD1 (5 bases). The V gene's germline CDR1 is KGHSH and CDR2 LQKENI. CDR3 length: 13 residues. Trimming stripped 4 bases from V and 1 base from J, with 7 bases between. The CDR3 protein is CASSLGQNTEAFF. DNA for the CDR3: TGTGCCAGCTCACTCGGACAGAACACTGAAGCTTTCTTT.

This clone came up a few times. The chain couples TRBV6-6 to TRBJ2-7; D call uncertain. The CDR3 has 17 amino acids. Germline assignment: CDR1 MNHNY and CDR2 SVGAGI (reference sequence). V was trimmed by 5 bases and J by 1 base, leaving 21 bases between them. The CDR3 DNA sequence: TGTGCCAGCAGTCGGAGCTTCGTATCGCTGGGTTCCTACGAGCAGTACTTC. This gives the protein CASSRSFVSLGSYEQYF.